These T cell receptor beta chains were read from a single sample in a study of T cells in Graves' hyperthyroidism and ophthalmopathy. TCRdb called the multiplex PCR reads again in MiXCR, with one record for every CDR3 protein. The table lists hundreds of thousands of distinct CDR3 sequences, approximately 42% of them singletons, with 6.5% to 9% in the top ten. Source material: peripheral blood or thyroid tissue (not recorded which). The source of these receptors is an adult man with Graves' disease, either hyperthyroidism or ophthalmopathy (not recorded which). CDR3s include the opening cysteine and the closing phenylalanine or tryptophan. The order of the fields is CDR3 DNA, CDR3 protein, D gene, V gene, J gene, clone size. A D gene is named only where the DNA matches it firmly. Where a row states a size, it is once, few, many or the class of an expanded clone; other rows omit it.

TGTGCCAGCAGCTTGGTAGCGGGCCCCTCCTACGAGCAGTACTTC,CASSLVAGPSYEQYF,TRBD2,TRBV7-3,TRBJ2-7,NA
TGTGCCAGCAATTCACAGGGGGGAGATGAGCAGTACTTC,CASNSQGGDEQYF,TRBD1,TRBV6-2/TRBV6-3,TRBJ2-7,NA
TGTGCCAGCAGTTTATCCAGCGGGAGCTTCGAGCAGTACTTC,CASSLSSGSFEQYF,TRBD2,TRBV12-3/TRBV12-4,TRBJ2-7,few
TGTGCCAGCAGCTTAGGCCTCGAAGGGGAGACCCAGTACTTC,CASSLGLEGETQYF,NA,TRBV7-9,TRBJ2-5,NA
TGCAGCGTTGGGGGGGGTACAGATACGCAGTATTTT,CSVGGGTDTQYF,TRBD2,TRBV29-1,TRBJ2-3,NA
TGTGCCACCAGTGATTCGCCGGGGGGGGTGGAGACCCAGTACTTC,CATSDSPGGVETQYF,TRBD2,TRBV24-1,TRBJ2-5,many
TGTGCCAGCAGCCGGGGGACAGCAAATGAAAAACTGTTTTTT,CASSRGTANEKLFF,TRBD1,TRBV7-9,TRBJ1-4,NA
TGCGCCAGCAGCTTGGTGAGCGGGAGGATCACCGGGGAGCTGTTTTTT,CASSLVSGRITGELFF,TRBD2,TRBV5-1,TRBJ2-2,NA
TGTGCCATCAGTCGGACTAGCGAAGAGACCCAGTACTTC,CAISRTSEETQYF,TRBD2,TRBV10-3,TRBJ2-5,NA
TGCAGTGCTAGAAGAAGCGGGGGGGCCCACGAGCAGTACTTC,CSARRSGGAHEQYF,TRBD2,TRBV20-1,TRBJ2-7,NA
TGTGCCAGCAGCTTGGAGACAGGATTAAACACCATATATTTT,CASSLETGLNTIYF,NA,TRBV5-6,TRBJ1-3,few
TGTGCCAGCAGCTGGGAAAGGGGCAGAATCAATCAGCCCCAGCATTTT,CASSWERGRINQPQHF,NA,TRBV5-1,TRBJ1-5,NA
TGTGCCAGCAGTGATTATGCTAACTATGGCTACACCTTC,CASSDYANYGYTF,NA,TRBV10-3,TRBJ1-2,NA
TGTGCCGGCAGTTATGGGGGGGGCTCCTACGAGCAGTACTTC,CAGSYGGGSYEQYF,TRBD2,TRBV25-1,TRBJ2-7,NA
TGTGCCAGCAGTCAGGGGGCAGGTTTACAGGAGTACTTC,CASSQGAGLQEYF,TRBD1,TRBV6-6,TRBJ2-5,NA
TGTGCCAGCAGCTTAGGGACAGCATCTAATGAAAAACTGTTTTTT,CASSLGTASNEKLFF,NA,TRBV7-9,TRBJ1-4,NA
TGTGCCAGCAGCTTATCGAACAGGGGGACCTACGAGCAGTACTTC,CASSLSNRGTYEQYF,TRBD1,TRBV7-9,TRBJ2-7,NA
TGTGCCAGCAGCCCGCGTGGACAGGGGACACGAGAGACCCAGTACTTC,CASSPRGQGTRETQYF,TRBD1,TRBV7-9,TRBJ2-5,many
TGCGCCAGCAGCTTGGGGTCCCAGGGACGGGCCAACGTCCTGACTTTC,CASSLGSQGRANVLTF,NA,TRBV5-1,TRBJ2-6,NA
TGTGCCAGCAGTGGCAGTAACACCGGGGAGCTGTTTTTT,CASSGSNTGELFF,NA,TRBV12-3/TRBV12-4,TRBJ2-2,NA
TGTGCCAGCAGCCAAGCGAATTTCGGCTACACCTTC,CASSQANFGYTF,NA,TRBV4-2,TRBJ1-2,NA
TGCAGTGCTAGAAGGGGGACCCAGTACTTC,CSARRGTQYF,NA,TRBV20-1,TRBJ2-5,many
TGTGCCAGCAGCTTAGAGTTGGACGGAAACTATGGCTACACCTTC,CASSLELDGNYGYTF,NA,TRBV5-6,TRBJ1-2,NA
TGCAGCGTGAAGACGGGAGGGGAGCAGTACTTC,CSVKTGGEQYF,TRBD2,TRBV29-1,TRBJ2-7,NA
TGCAGCGTTGGGGGACTAGCGGACACCGGGGAGCTGTTTTTT,CSVGGLADTGELFF,TRBD2,TRBV29-1,TRBJ2-2,NA
TGTGCCATCCCCGTGGGACAGAACTATGGCTACACCTTC,CAIPVGQNYGYTF,TRBD1,TRBV2,TRBJ1-2,many
TGTGCCAGCAGCTTTAACCCAGGGGACACTGAAGCTTTCTTT,CASSFNPGDTEAFF,NA,TRBV7-8,TRBJ1-1,few
TGTGCCAGCAGCTTCTACCCCGTCAACAATCAGCCCCTCCACTTT,CASSFYPVNNQPLHF,NA,TRBV7-8,TRBJ1-6,once
TGCAGTGCTGCGGGTACCGGGACTACCGAAGAGACCCAGTACTTC,CSAAGTGTTEETQYF,TRBD2,TRBV20-1,TRBJ2-5,NA
TGTGCCAGCAGCGTAGGAGAGGGATGGACTGAAGCTTTCTTT,CASSVGEGWTEAFF,NA,TRBV9,TRBJ1-1,many
TGTGCCAGCAGCTTCAGGGGGAACGCGAAAGATGAAGCTTTCTTT,CASSFRGNAKDEAFF,TRBD1,TRBV7-3,TRBJ1-1,many
TGTGCCATCAGTGATCCCAGCAGCCAGGACGCGGCCCAGTACTTC,CAISDPSSQDAAQYF,NA,TRBV10-3,TRBJ2-5,NA
TGCGCCAGCAGTGCACAGCGGGAGCGGTTGGTGGATGAGCAGTTCTTC,CASSAQRERLVDEQFF,TRBD2,TRBV10-2,TRBJ2-1,NA
TGCGCCAGCAGCTTGGGTGGCATAAGTGACTACACCTTC,CASSLGGISDYTF,NA,TRBV5-1,TRBJ1-2,NA
TGTGCCAGCAGCCACGGGACGTACCAAGAGACCCAGTACTTC,CASSHGTYQETQYF,NA,TRBV12-3/TRBV12-4,TRBJ2-5,NA
TGCAGTGCTACCGGGACAGCCTATGGCTACACCTTC,CSATGTAYGYTF,TRBD1,TRBV20-1,TRBJ1-2,many
TGTGCCAGCAGCTTGGTTTGGGGGAGCACCTACGAGCAGTACTTC,CASSLVWGSTYEQYF,NA,TRBV7-9,TRBJ2-7,NA
TGTGCCATCAGTCGAGCCGGGACAGCGAATCAGCCCCAGCATTTT,CAISRAGTANQPQHF,TRBD1,TRBV10-3,TRBJ1-5,NA
TGTGCCAGCAGCGTCCTAACAGGGAATTCACCCCTCCACTTT,CASSVLTGNSPLHF,NA,TRBV3-1,TRBJ1-6,NA
TGTGCCACCAGCAGAGATCAAGGGGGTTTTGGTGGCTACACCTTC,CATSRDQGGFGGYTF,NA,TRBV15,TRBJ1-2,many
TGCAGCGTAAACAGGGTTGAAGCTTTCTTT,CSVNRVEAFF,NA,TRBV29-1,TRBJ1-1,NA
TGCAGTGCCCTCGGACTAGCGGGGGGGCCGACGGGTGAGACCCAGTACTTC,CSALGLAGGPTGETQYF,TRBD2,TRBV20-1,TRBJ2-5,NA
TGTGCCACCAGTCCGGGACAGGCGGGCGGTCAGCCCCAGCATTTT,CATSPGQAGGQPQHF,TRBD1,TRBV24-1,TRBJ1-5,many
TGCGCCAGCAGTGTAGGGGGTTCACCCCTCCACTTT,CASSVGGSPLHF,NA,TRBV10-2,TRBJ1-6,NA
TGTGCCAGCATTTCAGGGGCTATGAGCAATCAGCCCCAGCATTTT,CASISGAMSNQPQHF,NA,TRBV6-6,TRBJ1-5,NA
TGTGCCATCAGTGAGACAGGAGTGACGAATCAGCCCCAGCATTTT,CAISETGVTNQPQHF,NA,TRBV10-3,TRBJ1-5,once
TGTGCCAGTAGTAGAGACGGACAGCCTAGCAATCAGCCCCAGCATTTT,CASSRDGQPSNQPQHF,NA,TRBV19,TRBJ1-5,NA
TGCAGTGCTAGACCCCTAACGGTGGGGGAAAAACTGTTTTTT,CSARPLTVGEKLFF,NA,TRBV20-1,TRBJ1-4,few
TGTGCCAGCAGCTTGTTGGGGTCTAATGAAAAACTGTTTTTT,CASSLLGSNEKLFF,NA,TRBV7-2,TRBJ1-4,many
TGTGCCAGCAGCCCGCCAGGGGGAGTTGGTCAGCCCCAGCATTTT,CASSPPGGVGQPQHF,TRBD1,TRBV7-6,TRBJ1-5,NA
TGTGCCAGCAGCCAATTGGGGTCGAACACTGAAGCTTTCTTT,CASSQLGSNTEAFF,NA,TRBV14,TRBJ1-1,NA
TGTGCCAGCAGCATGGACGGAGGAAACACCAAGACCCAGTACTTC,CASSMDGGNTKTQYF,NA,TRBV7-9,TRBJ2-5,NA
TGTGCCAGCAAACAGGACATCTATCAGCCCCAGCATTTT,CASKQDIYQPQHF,NA,TRBV6-6,TRBJ1-5,NA
TGTGCCAGCAGTGAAGCCCCCCGGGGGCAGGGGACTGAAGCTTTCTTT,CASSEAPRGQGTEAFF,NA,TRBV25-1,TRBJ1-1,many
TGCAGTTCCCTGGGTAGTACGAATTCACCCCTCCACTTT,CSSLGSTNSPLHF,NA,TRBV20-1,TRBJ1-6,few
TGTGCCAGCAGCTTCGGCACCGCGGGGGAGCTGTTTTTT,CASSFGTAGELFF,NA,TRBV7-9,TRBJ2-2,many